The rows below give T cell receptor beta chains drawn from one sample of a study of cytomegalovirus exposure and HLA in healthy donors. TCRdb's copy holds only in-frame clones and misses some; the assay was immunoSEQ multiplex PCR. This table holds about 120,000 clones, 75% found once. The sequenced sample was PBMCs. These receptors were obtained from a woman in her 40s in good health and CMV-seropositive. Each CDR3 is given with its conserved first and last residue. Fields, in order: V gene, clone size, D gene, J gene, CDR3 protein, CDR3 DNA. A D gene is named only where the DNA matches it firmly. Part of the rows lack a size; the others show once, few, many or a class for expanded clones.

v_gene: TRBV5-4; abundance: .; d_gene: .; j_gene: TRBJ2-6; CDR3aa: CASSLGGGGLGANVLTF; CDR3nt: TGTGCCAGCAGCTTGGGTGGTGGCGGGTTAGGGGCCAACGTCCTGACTTTC
v_gene: TRBV6-5; abundance: .; d_gene: TRBD2; j_gene: TRBJ2-5; CDR3aa: CASSSTGLAKETQYF; CDR3nt: TGTGCCAGCAGTTCCACTGGACTAGCAAAGGAGACCCAGTACTTC
v_gene: TRBV7-3; abundance: .; d_gene: TRBD2; j_gene: TRBJ2-1; CDR3aa: CASSSRLAAYNEQFF; CDR3nt: TGTGCCAGCAGCTCGAGACTAGCTGCTTACAATGAGCAGTTCTTC
v_gene: TRBV25-1; abundance: .; d_gene: .; j_gene: TRBJ2-3; CDR3aa: CASSEQGPEDTQYF; CDR3nt: TGTGCCAGCAGTGAACAGGGGCCGGAAGATACGCAGTATTTT
v_gene: TRBV2; abundance: .; d_gene: TRBD1; j_gene: TRBJ2-7; CDR3aa: CASREGQGFYEQYF; CDR3nt: TGTGCCAGCAGGGAAGGACAGGGGTTTTACGAGCAGTACTTC
v_gene: TRBV2; abundance: .; d_gene: TRBD1; j_gene: TRBJ1-1; CDR3aa: CASSDRGWPEAFF; CDR3nt: TGTGCCAGCAGTGACAGGGGGTGGCCTGAAGCTTTCTTT
v_gene: TRBV7-9; abundance: .; d_gene: TRBD2; j_gene: TRBJ2-2; CDR3aa: CASSPPDSGRVGELFF; CDR3nt: TGTGCCAGCAGCCCCCCCGATAGCGGGAGAGTCGGGGAGCTGTTTTTT
v_gene: TRBV28; abundance: .; d_gene: TRBD1; j_gene: TRBJ1-4; CDR3aa: CASSPDRVNLEKLFF; CDR3nt: TGTGCCAGCAGTCCCGACAGGGTCAATTTAGAAAAACTGTTTTTT
v_gene: TRBV7-2; abundance: .; d_gene: TRBD1; j_gene: TRBJ1-1; CDR3aa: CASSLEGQGDTEAFF; CDR3nt: TGTGCCAGCAGCTTAGAGGGACAGGGAGACACTGAAGCTTTCTTT
v_gene: TRBV27; abundance: .; d_gene: TRBD2; j_gene: TRBJ2-1; CDR3aa: CASSLLGLAGSNEQFF; CDR3nt: TGTGCCAGCAGTTTATTGGGACTAGCGGGAAGCAATGAGCAGTTCTTC
v_gene: TRBV6-6; abundance: .; d_gene: .; j_gene: TRBJ1-3; CDR3aa: CASGQYSGNTIYF; CDR3nt: TGTGCCAGCGGACAGTACTCTGGAAACACCATATATTTT
v_gene: TRBV30; abundance: .; d_gene: .; j_gene: TRBJ1-4; CDR3aa: CAWSSTFGNYEKLFF; CDR3nt: TGTGCCTGGAGTTCGACTTTCGGGAACTATGAAAAACTGTTTTTT
v_gene: TRBV5-6; abundance: .; d_gene: TRBD1; j_gene: TRBJ1-1; CDR3aa: CASSLIRDSNMNTEAFF; CDR3nt: TGTGCCAGCAGCTTGATTCGGGACAGCAACATGAACACTGAAGCTTTCTTT
v_gene: TRBV11-3; abundance: .; d_gene: TRBD2; j_gene: TRBJ2-1; CDR3aa: CASSLEHGGTSGSYEQFF; CDR3nt: TGTGCCAGCAGCTTAGAGCATGGCGGGACTAGCGGGAGCTATGAGCAGTTCTTC
v_gene: TRBV6-5; abundance: .; d_gene: TRBD1; j_gene: TRBJ1-4; CDR3aa: CASSYSTGRYEKLFF; CDR3nt: TGTGCCAGCAGTTACTCGACAGGGAGGTATGAAAAACTGTTTTTT
v_gene: TRBV29-1; abundance: .; d_gene: TRBD1; j_gene: TRBJ1-2; CDR3aa: CSVLQGADYGYTF; CDR3nt: TGCAGCGTTTTACAGGGGGCGGACTATGGCTACACCTTC
v_gene: TRBV7-9; abundance: .; d_gene: .; j_gene: TRBJ1-6; CDR3aa: CASSFPNTGGLSSPLHF; CDR3nt: TGTGCCAGCAGCTTTCCCAACACGGGAGGGTTGTCTTCACCCCTCCACTTT
v_gene: TRBV5-1; abundance: .; d_gene: .; j_gene: TRBJ2-7; CDR3aa: CASSLRPRPGEQYF; CDR3nt: TGCGCCAGCAGCTTGCGTCCTAGGCCCGGTGAGCAGTACTTC
v_gene: TRBV4-2; abundance: .; d_gene: .; j_gene: TRBJ1-3; CDR3aa: CASSQDEGTGAGNTIYF; CDR3nt: TGTGCCAGCAGCCAAGACGAAGGTACCGGAGCTGGAAACACCATATATTTT
v_gene: TRBV6-1; abundance: .; d_gene: TRBD2; j_gene: TRBJ2-7; CDR3aa: CASSTTSDSSYEQYF; CDR3nt: TGTGCCAGCAGCACTACTAGCGATAGCTCCTACGAGCAGTACTTC
v_gene: TRBV2; abundance: .; d_gene: .; j_gene: TRBJ1-6; CDR3aa: CASSEAGPNSPLHF; CDR3nt: TGTGCCAGCAGTGAAGCGGGGCCGAATTCACCCCTCCACTTT
v_gene: TRBV18; abundance: few; d_gene: .; j_gene: TRBJ2-1; CDR3aa: CASSPTRDREFF; CDR3nt: TGTGCCAGCTCACCAACCAGGGATCGGGAGTTCTTC
v_gene: TRBV18; abundance: .; d_gene: .; j_gene: TRBJ1-5; CDR3aa: CASSPEIAQNSGSAQHF; CDR3nt: TGTGCCAGCTCACCAGAGATAGCACAAAACTCGGGGTCAGCCCAGCATTTT
v_gene: TRBV30; abundance: .; d_gene: TRBD1; j_gene: TRBJ1-2; CDR3aa: CAWRGTGYGYTF; CDR3nt: TGTGCCTGGAGGGGGACAGGATATGGCTACACCTTC
v_gene: TRBV25-1; abundance: .; d_gene: .; j_gene: TRBJ1-2; CDR3aa: CASSADSYGYTF; CDR3nt: TGTGCCAGCAGTGCGGACAGCTATGGCTACACCTTC
v_gene: TRBV11-2; abundance: .; d_gene: .; j_gene: TRBJ1-1; CDR3aa: CASSLTGQGTEAFF; CDR3nt: TGTGCCAGCAGCCTTACAGGGCAGGGGACTGAAGCTTTCTTT
v_gene: TRBV27; abundance: .; d_gene: .; j_gene: TRBJ2-7; CDR3aa: CASSPLVLGYEQYF; CDR3nt: TGTGCCAGCAGTCCATTAGTTCTTGGCTACGAGCAGTACTTC
v_gene: TRBV7-2; abundance: .; d_gene: TRBD1; j_gene: TRBJ2-7; CDR3aa: CASSLHAQGAVYEQYF; CDR3nt: TGTGCCAGCAGCTTGCACGCGCAGGGGGCCGTATACGAGCAGTACTTC
v_gene: TRBV30; abundance: .; d_gene: .; j_gene: TRBJ2-3; CDR3aa: CAWSVLSVRADTQYF; CDR3nt: TGTGCCTGGAGTGTACTTAGCGTGAGGGCAGATACGCAGTATTTT
v_gene: TRBV9; abundance: .; d_gene: .; j_gene: TRBJ1-1; CDR3aa: CASSVDLQGLNTEAFF; CDR3nt: TGTGCCAGCAGCGTAGATCTTCAGGGGTTGAACACTGAAGCTTTCTTT
v_gene: TRBV7-2; abundance: .; d_gene: .; j_gene: TRBJ2-4; CDR3aa: CASSPPTRVWNIQYF; CDR3nt: TGTGCCAGCAGCCCCCCAACCAGGGTTTGGAACATTCAGTACTTC
v_gene: TRBV13; abundance: few; d_gene: TRBD1; j_gene: TRBJ2-6; CDR3aa: CASSYRQGRSGANVLTF; CDR3nt: TGTGCCAGCAGCTATCGACAGGGGCGCTCTGGGGCCAACGTCCTGACTTTC
v_gene: TRBV10-1; abundance: .; d_gene: TRBD2; j_gene: TRBJ2-1; CDR3aa: CASSESRGGRQTYNEQFF; CDR3nt: TGCGCCAGCAGTGAGTCCCGGGGGGGACGCCAAACCTACAATGAGCAGTTCTTC
v_gene: TRBV28; abundance: .; d_gene: .; j_gene: TRBJ1-2; CDR3aa: CASIPDRNYGYTF; CDR3nt: TGTGCCAGCATCCCCGACAGAAACTATGGCTACACCTTC
v_gene: TRBV18; abundance: .; d_gene: TRBD1; j_gene: TRBJ1-1; CDR3aa: CASSPRWDRNTEAFF; CDR3nt: TGTGCCAGCTCACCGCGTTGGGACAGGAACACTGAAGCTTTCTTT
v_gene: TRBV30; abundance: .; d_gene: TRBD2; j_gene: TRBJ2-7; CDR3aa: CAWSRDIGTSYEQYF; CDR3nt: TGTGCCTGGAGTCGGGACATCGGGACTAGCTACGAGCAGTACTTC
v_gene: TRBV27; abundance: .; d_gene: .; j_gene: TRBJ1-2; CDR3aa: CASKAEDGYTF; CDR3nt: TGTGCCAGCAAGGCGGAGGATGGCTACACCTTC
v_gene: TRBV2; abundance: .; d_gene: .; j_gene: TRBJ2-7; CDR3aa: CASGGDGAYEQYF; CDR3nt: TGTGCCAGCGGAGGGGACGGAGCCTACGAGCAGTACTTC
v_gene: TRBV7-9; abundance: few; d_gene: TRBD1; j_gene: TRBJ1-2; CDR3aa: CASSSGTGGGGYTF; CDR3nt: TGTGCCAGCAGCTCCGGGACAGGGGGCGGTGGCTACACCTTC
v_gene: TRBV9; abundance: .; d_gene: TRBD1; j_gene: TRBJ2-7; CDR3aa: CASSVATGVSYEQYF; CDR3nt: TGTGCCAGCAGCGTAGCAACAGGGGTCTCCTACGAGCAGTACTTC
v_gene: TRBV7-4; abundance: few; d_gene: .; j_gene: TRBJ2-1; CDR3aa: CASSLYRINEQFF; CDR3nt: TGTGCCAGCAGCTTATACAGGATCAATGAGCAGTTCTTC
v_gene: TRBV7-2; abundance: few; d_gene: TRBD2; j_gene: TRBJ2-5; CDR3aa: CASSPGVAGGLETQYF; CDR3nt: TGTGCCAGCAGCCCCGGGGTAGCGGGAGGGCTAGAGACCCAGTACTTC
v_gene: TRBV4-3; abundance: few; d_gene: .; j_gene: TRBJ2-3; CDR3aa: CASSQDRPGRDTQYF; CDR3nt: TGCGCCAGCAGCCAAGATCGCCCGGGGAGAGATACGCAGTATTTT
v_gene: TRBV9; abundance: .; d_gene: TRBD1; j_gene: TRBJ2-6; CDR3aa: CASSVVTGGPSSGANVLTF; CDR3nt: TGTGCCAGCAGCGTAGTAACAGGGGGTCCATCCTCTGGGGCCAACGTCCTGACTTTC